This T cell receptor beta chain was recovered during a study of vaccination and CD4 T cells after COVID-19. Turning to the study itself: In culture, cells were exposed to overlapping spike peptides from SARS-CoV-2, HCoV-NL63, HCoV-OC43 and HCoV-229E.

As concerns this clonotype: Its antigen is not identified.

Germline V gene sequence: CDR1 SGHRS, CDR2 YFSETQ. The CDR3 is made up of 14 amino acids. V was clipped by 2 bases and J by 4 bases, with 12 bases between them. The Oncomine TCR Beta short-read assay sequenced DNA from cultured CD4+ T cells. DNA came from CD4+ T cells after culture. TCRdb passed the PCR reads through MiXCR, listing each CDR3 protein once. Counted here are roughly 22,000 distinct CDR3 sequences, about 30% occurring once; the ten biggest clones make up 12%. Study findings and constraints: Post-vaccination, and not before, a median approximately 89% of reactive clones appeared in convalescent patients. In convalescent patients, 304 of 307 vaccine-specific clones were spike mono-reactive.

Treatment in this sample: roughly 11-day PBMC culture with coronavirus spike peptide pools or control peptides (ViraFEST assay). This clonotype was sampled from a human donor with COVID-19. What was sequenced was cultured CD4+ T cells from blood. V gene TRBV5-1 combines with J gene TRBJ1-1, with D uncertain. DNA for the CDR3: TGCGCCAGCAGCTTTCGGGGATCGGGCACTGAAGCTTTCTTT. Translated, it gives CASSFRGSGTEAFF.